This TCR beta chain was retrieved from a study of blood T cell repertoires in COVID-19 (dated by TCRdb to about 2020). For the study in its entirety: Samples covering the acute and convalescent phases of COVID-19 were provided by collaborators in the United States, Italy and Spain. The sample metadata nearly always contained a de-identified subject ID, COVID-19 status, age in years and sex. HLA class I and class II types, where available, came from metadata supplied by the sample provider rather than from assay-based typing. A freely available public database, intended as a resource for researchers studying the immune response to SARS-CoV-2, is where the repertoires were released. Samples were obtained from the ongoing ImmuneRACE study (first 160 participants) and from about 1,300 subjects provided by 6 global collaborators. The dataset comprised deeply sampled blood TCRbeta repertoires from subjects exposed to, actively infected with, or recovered from COVID-19. The prospective study material was composed of cDNA or gDNA derived from T cells, B-cell-depleted T cells, or PBMCs. What the authors observed across the whole study: The quantity of clinical and demographic metadata differed by source and by participant and was supplied without curation.

Collaborating institutions collected whole blood in K2EDTA tubes following their own protocols. For TCRbeta analysis, collaborators shipped samples in one of three forms: frozen whole blood, isolated PBMCs, or DNA extracted from either of those sample types. The CDR3 covers 16 residues, taking in both the cysteine and the phenylalanine. Just the 48-base CDR3 DNA is kept, in frame starting at base 1. CDR1 and CDR2 were assigned from the germline V gene as SGHTA and FQGNSA. V is shortened by 1 base, J by 0 bases, and the region joining them spans 10 bases. The immunoSEQ Assay, a bias-controlled multiplex PCR, was used to amplify TCRbeta CDR3 regions from genomic DNA. Per the original workflow: The number of nucleated cells in each sample was estimated from the amplification of reference gene primers within the assay. Sequence reads were collapsed and filtered to measure the absolute abundance of every unique TCRbeta CDR3 rearrangement. For each sample, productive Simpson clonality was calculated as the square root of Simpson's diversity index over productive rearrangements. Imported from immuneACCESS, the table was reduced by TCRdb to in-frame sequences with V and J called. These copies leave out some clones; in studies compared against another copy, an unresolved V gene accounts for under half, and the cause of the remainder is not known. V and J calls and clone size are copied from that table; D and trimming were computed from the DNA. A total of about 220,000 clones appear in this sample, more than 65% of them only once. The ten largest clones take up roughly 8.7% of the sample.

About this clone: Its cognate antigen has yet to be identified. The record has no base qualities; no much larger clone is one base away.

The rearrangement joined TRBV7-2 to TRBJ1-3, with the D gene uncertain. Sequencing was done on a sample of peripheral blood. This receptor was taken from a man aged 45-60 years with active or convalescent COVID-19. The CDR3 has the sequence CASSLGPASSGNTIYF. The bases are TGTGCCAGCAGCTTAGGGCCCGCCAGCTCTGGAAACACCATATATTTT.